This TCR beta chain was documented in a study of Graves' ophthalmopathy and Graves' hyperthyroidism. As the template, RNA transcripts were used to amplify TCR beta CDR3 regions. The workflow started with a first-round RT-PCR run with HTBI primers and then moved on to a second-round multiplex PCR. TCRdb re-analysed the multiplex PCR reads in MiXCR, keeping a single row per CDR3 protein. This repertoire shows around 400,000 distinct CDR3 sequences, about a sixth found once; its top ten account for about 1.6%. As the starting material, over 9 ml of fresh peripheral blood yielded the PBMCs. Trimming removed 3 bases at V and 7 bases at J, with 16 bases between. This CDR3 spans 13 amino acids. The germline V gene has CDR1 SQVTM and CDR2 ANQGSEA. Study results and caveats: Sensitivity of roughly 88% and specificity of approximately 81% were achieved when a 13-signature model separated ophthalmopathy from stable hyperthyroidism. Most thyroid clonotypes with frequency above 0.001 were detected in blood too.

This clonotype was recorded at least ten times. Antigen: not known. The origin of this receptor is a woman younger than 35 with Graves' ophthalmopathy. V usage is TRBV29-1 and J usage is TRBJ2-7; TRBD1 or TRBD2 may be the D gene (5 bases each). The sample consisted of peripheral blood. The CDR3 DNA sequence: TGCAGCGTTGAGCCCCCAGGGTGGGGGGAGCAGTACTTC. As protein: CSVEPPGWGEQYF.